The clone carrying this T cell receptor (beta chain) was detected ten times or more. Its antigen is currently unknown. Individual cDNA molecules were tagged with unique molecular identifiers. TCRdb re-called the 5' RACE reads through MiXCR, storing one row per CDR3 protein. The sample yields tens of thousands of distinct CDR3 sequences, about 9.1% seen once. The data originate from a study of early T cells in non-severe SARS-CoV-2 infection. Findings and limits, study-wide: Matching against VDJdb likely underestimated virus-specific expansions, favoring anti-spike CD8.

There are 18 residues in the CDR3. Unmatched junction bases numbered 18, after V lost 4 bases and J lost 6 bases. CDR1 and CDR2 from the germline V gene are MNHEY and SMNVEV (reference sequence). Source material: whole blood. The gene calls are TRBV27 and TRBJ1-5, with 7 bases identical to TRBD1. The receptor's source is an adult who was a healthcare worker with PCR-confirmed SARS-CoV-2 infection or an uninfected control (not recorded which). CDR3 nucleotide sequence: TGTGCCAGCAGTTCCCAAGGGAGGACTTACAGGGGAGGTCAGCCCCAGCATTTT. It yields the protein CASSSQGRTYRGGQPQHF.